The entry below describes one TCR beta chain. The record originates from a study of blood T cell repertoires in COVID-19. Sequenced by immunoSEQ multiplex PCR; TCRdb stores in-frame clones only, minus some. The table shows some 140,000 clones, with around three quarters occurring only once. J gave up 5 bases and V 4 bases, and 8 bases lay outside the gene matches. Germline values: CDR1 LGHNA, CDR2 YNFKEQ. The CDR3 is 15 amino acids. The sequence derives from a human donor in a cohort sampled during active COVID-19. V usage is TRBV4-2 and J usage is TRBJ2-3; TRBD2 matches 8 bases. The source material was peripheral blood. The CDR3 is CASSPPLAGRDTQYF. In DNA form, the CDR3 reads TGTGCCAGCAGCCCTCCCTTAGCGGGGAGAGATACGCAGTATTTT.